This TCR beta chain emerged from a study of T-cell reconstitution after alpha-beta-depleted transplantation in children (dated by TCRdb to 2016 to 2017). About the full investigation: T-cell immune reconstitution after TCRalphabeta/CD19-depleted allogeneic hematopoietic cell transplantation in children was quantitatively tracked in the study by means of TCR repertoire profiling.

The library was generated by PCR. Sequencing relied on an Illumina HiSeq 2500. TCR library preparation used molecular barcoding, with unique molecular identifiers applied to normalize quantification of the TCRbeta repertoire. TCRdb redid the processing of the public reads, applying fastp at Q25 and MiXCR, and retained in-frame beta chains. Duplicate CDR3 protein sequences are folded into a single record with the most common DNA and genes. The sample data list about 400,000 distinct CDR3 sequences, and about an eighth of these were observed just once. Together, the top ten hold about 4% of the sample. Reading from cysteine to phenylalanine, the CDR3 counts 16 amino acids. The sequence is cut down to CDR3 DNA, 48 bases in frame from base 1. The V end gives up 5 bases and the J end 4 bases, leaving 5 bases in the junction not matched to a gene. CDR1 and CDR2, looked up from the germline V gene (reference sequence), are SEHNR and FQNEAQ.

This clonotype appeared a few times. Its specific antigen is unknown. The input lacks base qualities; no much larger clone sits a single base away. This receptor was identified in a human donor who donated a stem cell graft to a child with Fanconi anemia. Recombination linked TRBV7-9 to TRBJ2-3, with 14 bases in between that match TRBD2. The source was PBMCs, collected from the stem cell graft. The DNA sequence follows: TGTGCCAGCAGCAAAACGACTAGCGGGGGGGCAGATACGCAGTATTTT. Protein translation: CASSKTTSGGADTQYF. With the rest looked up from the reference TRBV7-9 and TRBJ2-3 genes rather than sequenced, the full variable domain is DTGVSQNPRHKITKRGQNVTFRCDPISEHNRLYWYRQTLGQGPEFLTYFQNEAQLEKSRLLSDRFSAERPKGSFSTLEIQRTEQGDSAMYLCASSKTTSGGADTQYFGPGTRLTVL.